This TCR beta chain was retrieved from a study of shared clonotypes between healthy human individuals. Study as a whole: The cohort had a couple of women and three men, ages 18 to 49.

To note about this clone: Its antigen is not identified.

Study-wide points: Non-shared clonotypes had lower generation probabilities than clonotypes shared by all four sorted-subset donors. Larger estimated richness was generally recorded for naive subsets relative to memory subsets.

The CDR3 has 15 amino acids. The V gene's germline CDR1 is MNHEY and CDR2 SVGAGI. V gave up 7 bases and J gave up 0 bases, with 10 bases separating them. Generated by immunoSEQ multiplex PCR, the TCRdb table keeps only in-frame clones and is missing some. The sample records about 2.1 million clones, 93% being singletons. CD8 cells regarded as naive lacked CD45RO, were positively chosen for CCR7, and omitted terminally differentiated effector memory CD45RA+ cells. Donors, without exception, were Caucasian adults residing in Nashville, Tennessee. The source is a man aged 18 to 35 in good health. Some clones in this sample may be carry-over from other donors' samples. The sequenced material came from naive CD8+ T cells from PBMCs. J is TRBJ2-6 and V is TRBV6-5; D gene uncertain. The CDR3 loop is CASTPSCSGANVLTF. For the CDR3, the DNA is TGTGCCAGCACCCCCTCCTGCTCTGGGGCCAACGTCCTGACTTTC.